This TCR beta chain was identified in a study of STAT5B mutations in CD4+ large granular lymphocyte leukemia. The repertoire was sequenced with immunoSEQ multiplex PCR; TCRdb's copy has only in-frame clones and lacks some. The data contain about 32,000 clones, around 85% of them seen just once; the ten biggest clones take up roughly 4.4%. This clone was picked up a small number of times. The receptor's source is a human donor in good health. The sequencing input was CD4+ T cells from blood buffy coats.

CDR3 coding DNA: TGTGCCAGCAGCCAAGGGGCGACTACCAGCGGGGAGCTGTTTTTT. This gives the protein CASSQGATTSGELFF. V gene TRBV4-2 combines with J gene TRBJ2-2; tentative D call: TRBD2 (5 bases). V lost 1 base and J 7 bases, leaving 13 bases between the germline ends. Germline V gene sequence: CDR1 LGHNA, CDR2 YNFKEQ. The CDR3 extends over 15 amino acids.